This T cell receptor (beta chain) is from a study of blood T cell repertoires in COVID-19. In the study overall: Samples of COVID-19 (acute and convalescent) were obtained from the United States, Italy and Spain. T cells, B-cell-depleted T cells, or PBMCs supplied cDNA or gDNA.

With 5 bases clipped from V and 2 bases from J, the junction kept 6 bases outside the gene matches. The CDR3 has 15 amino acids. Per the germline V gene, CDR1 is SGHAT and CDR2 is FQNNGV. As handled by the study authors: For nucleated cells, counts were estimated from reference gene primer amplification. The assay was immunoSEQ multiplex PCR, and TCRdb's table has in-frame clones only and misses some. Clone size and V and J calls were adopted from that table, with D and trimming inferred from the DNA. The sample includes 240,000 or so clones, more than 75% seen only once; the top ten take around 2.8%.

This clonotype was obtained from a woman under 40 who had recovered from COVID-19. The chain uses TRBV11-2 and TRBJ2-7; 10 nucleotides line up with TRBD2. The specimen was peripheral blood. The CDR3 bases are TGTGCCAGCAGCCTTCCTAGCGGGGGAGCCTACGAGCAGTACTTC. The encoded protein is CASSLPSGGAYEQYF.